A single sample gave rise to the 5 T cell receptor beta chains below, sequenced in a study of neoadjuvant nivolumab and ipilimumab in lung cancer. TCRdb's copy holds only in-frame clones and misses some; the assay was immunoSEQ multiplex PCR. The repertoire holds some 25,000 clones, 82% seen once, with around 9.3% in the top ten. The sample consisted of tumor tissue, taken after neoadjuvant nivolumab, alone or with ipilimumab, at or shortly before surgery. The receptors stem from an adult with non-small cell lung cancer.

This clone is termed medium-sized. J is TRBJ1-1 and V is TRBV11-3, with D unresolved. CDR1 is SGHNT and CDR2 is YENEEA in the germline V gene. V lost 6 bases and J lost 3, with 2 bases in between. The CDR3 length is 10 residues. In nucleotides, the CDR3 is TGTGCCAGCAGTGACACTGAAGCTTTCTTT. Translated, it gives CASSDTEAFF. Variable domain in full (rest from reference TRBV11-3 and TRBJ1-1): EAGVVQSPRYKIIEKKQPVAFWCNPISGHNTLYWYLQNLGQGPELLIRYENEEAVDDSQLPKDRFSAERLKGVDSTLKIQPAELGDSAVYLCASSDTEAFFGQGTRLTVV.

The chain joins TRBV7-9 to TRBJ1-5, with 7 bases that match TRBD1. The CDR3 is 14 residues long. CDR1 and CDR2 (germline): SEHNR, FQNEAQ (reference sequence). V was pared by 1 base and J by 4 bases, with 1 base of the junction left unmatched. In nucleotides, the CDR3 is TGTGCCAGCAGCTTAGAACAGGGGAATCAGCCCCAGCATTTT. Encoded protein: CASSLEQGNQPQHF. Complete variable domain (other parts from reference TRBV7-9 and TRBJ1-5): DTGVSQNPRHKITKRGQNVTFRCDPISEHNRLYWYRQTLGQGPEFLTYFQNEAQLEKSRLLSDRFSAERPKGSFSTLEIQRTEQGDSAMYLCASSLEQGNQPQHFGDGTRLSIL.

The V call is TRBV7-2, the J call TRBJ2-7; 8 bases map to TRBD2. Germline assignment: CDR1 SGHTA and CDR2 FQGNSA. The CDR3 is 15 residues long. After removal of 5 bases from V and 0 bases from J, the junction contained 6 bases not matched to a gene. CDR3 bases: TGTGCCAGCAGCCTTACTAGCGGAAGCTCCTACGAGCAGTACTTC. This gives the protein CASSLTSGSSYEQYF.

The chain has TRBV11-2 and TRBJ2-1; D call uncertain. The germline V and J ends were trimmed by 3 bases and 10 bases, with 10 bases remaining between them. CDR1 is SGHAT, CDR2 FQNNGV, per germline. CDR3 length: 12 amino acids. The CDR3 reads CASSFRGDEQFF. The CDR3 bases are TGTGCCAGCAGCTTTCGAGGCGACGAGCAGTTCTTC.

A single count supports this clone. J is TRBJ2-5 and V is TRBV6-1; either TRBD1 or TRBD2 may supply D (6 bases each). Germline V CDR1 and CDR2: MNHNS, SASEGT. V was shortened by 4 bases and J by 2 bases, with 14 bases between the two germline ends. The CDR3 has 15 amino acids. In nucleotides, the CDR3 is TGTGCCAGCAGTGCACTCGGAGGGGGTCAAGAGACCCAGTACTTC. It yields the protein CASSALGGGQETQYF.